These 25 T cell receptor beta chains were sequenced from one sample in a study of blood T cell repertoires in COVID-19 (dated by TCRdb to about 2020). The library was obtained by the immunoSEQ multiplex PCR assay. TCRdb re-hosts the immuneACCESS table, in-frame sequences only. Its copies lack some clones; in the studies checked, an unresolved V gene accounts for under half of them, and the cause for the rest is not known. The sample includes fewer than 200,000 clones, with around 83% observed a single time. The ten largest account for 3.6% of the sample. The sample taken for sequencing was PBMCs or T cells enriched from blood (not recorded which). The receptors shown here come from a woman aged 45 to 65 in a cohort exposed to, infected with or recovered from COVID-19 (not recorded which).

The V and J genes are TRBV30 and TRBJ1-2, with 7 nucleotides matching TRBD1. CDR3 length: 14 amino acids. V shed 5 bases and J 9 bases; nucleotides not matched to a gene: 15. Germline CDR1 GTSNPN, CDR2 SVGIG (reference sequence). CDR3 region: CAWHRDSIFLRYTF. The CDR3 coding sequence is TGTGCCTGGCACCGGGACAGTATTTTTTTGCGCTACACCTTC.

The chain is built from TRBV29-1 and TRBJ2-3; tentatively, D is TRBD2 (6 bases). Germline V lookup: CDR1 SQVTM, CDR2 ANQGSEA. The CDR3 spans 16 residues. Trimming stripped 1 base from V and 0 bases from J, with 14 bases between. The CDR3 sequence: CSVEGGDFPSTDTQYF. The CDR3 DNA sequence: TGCAGCGTTGAAGGGGGGGACTTTCCTAGCACAGATACGCAGTATTTT.

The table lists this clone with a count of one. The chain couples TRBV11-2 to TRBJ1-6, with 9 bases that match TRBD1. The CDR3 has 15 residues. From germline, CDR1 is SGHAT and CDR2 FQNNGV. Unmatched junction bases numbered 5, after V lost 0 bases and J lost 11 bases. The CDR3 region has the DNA TGTGCCAGCAGCTTAGATCAGGACAGGGGTACACCCCTCCACTTT. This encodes CASSLDQDRGTPLHF.

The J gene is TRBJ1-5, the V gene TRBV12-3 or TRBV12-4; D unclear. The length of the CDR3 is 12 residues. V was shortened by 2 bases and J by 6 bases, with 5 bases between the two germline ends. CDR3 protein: CASSLNIQPQHF. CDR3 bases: TGTGCCAGCAGTTTAAACATTCAGCCCCAGCATTTT.

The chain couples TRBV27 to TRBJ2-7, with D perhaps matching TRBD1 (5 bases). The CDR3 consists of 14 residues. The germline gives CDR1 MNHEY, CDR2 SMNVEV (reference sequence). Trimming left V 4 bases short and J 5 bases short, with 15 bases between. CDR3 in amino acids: CASSSARVFHEQYF. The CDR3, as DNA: TGTGCCAGCAGTTCCGCCAGGGTATTCCACGAGCAGTACTTC.

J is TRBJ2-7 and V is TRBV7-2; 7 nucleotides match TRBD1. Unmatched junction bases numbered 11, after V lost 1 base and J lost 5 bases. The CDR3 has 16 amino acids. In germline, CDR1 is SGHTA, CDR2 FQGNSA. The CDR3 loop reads CASSLVRSQGVDEQYF. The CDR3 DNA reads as TGTGCCAGCAGCTTAGTTCGAAGCCAGGGGGTCGACGAGCAGTACTTC.

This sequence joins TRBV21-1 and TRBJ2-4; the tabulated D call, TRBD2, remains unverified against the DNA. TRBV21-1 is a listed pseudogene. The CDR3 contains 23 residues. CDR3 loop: CASSKSSLGEGTGRFMAKNIQYF. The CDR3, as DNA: TGTGCCAGCAGCAAATCTTCATTAGGTGAGGGGACTGGGCGGTTTATGGCCAAAAACATTCAGTACTTC.

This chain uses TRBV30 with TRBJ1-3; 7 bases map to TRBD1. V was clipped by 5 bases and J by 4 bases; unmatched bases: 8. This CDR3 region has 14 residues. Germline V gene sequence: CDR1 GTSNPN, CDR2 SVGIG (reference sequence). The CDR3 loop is CAWEDRVKGNTIYF. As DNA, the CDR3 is TGTGCCTGGGAAGACAGGGTGAAAGGAAACACCATATATTTT.

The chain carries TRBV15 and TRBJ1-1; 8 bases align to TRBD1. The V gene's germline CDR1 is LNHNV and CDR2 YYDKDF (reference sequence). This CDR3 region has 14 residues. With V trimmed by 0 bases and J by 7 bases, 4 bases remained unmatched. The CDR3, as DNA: TGTGCCACCAGCAGAGATTACGGGACAGGTGAAGCTTTCTTT. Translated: CATSRDYGTGEAFF.

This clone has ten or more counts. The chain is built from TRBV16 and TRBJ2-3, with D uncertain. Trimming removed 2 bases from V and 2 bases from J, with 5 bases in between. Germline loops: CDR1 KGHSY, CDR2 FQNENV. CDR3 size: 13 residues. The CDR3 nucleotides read TGTGCCAGCAGCCAAATCCACACAGATACGCAGTATTTT. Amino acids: CASSQIHTDTQYF.

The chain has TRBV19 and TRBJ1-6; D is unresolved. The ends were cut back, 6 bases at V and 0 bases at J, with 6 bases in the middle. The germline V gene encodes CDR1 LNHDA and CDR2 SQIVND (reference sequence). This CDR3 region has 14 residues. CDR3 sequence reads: CASRGSSYNSPLHF. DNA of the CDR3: TGTGCCAGTAGGGGGAGCTCCTATAATTCACCCCTCCACTTT.

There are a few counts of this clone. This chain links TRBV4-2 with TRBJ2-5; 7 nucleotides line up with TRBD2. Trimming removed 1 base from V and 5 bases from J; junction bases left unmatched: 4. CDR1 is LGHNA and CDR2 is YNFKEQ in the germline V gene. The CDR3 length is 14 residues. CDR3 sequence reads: CASSQGDSGETQYF. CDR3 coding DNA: TGTGCCAGCAGCCAAGGTGATAGCGGGGAGACCCAGTACTTC.

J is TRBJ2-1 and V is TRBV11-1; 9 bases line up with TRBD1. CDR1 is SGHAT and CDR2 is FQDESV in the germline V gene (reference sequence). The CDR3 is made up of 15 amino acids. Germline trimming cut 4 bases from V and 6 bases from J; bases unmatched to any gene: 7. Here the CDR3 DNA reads TGTGCCAGCAGCTCGGGACAGGGTGGCCTCAATGAGCAGTTCTTC. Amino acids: CASSSGQGGLNEQFF.

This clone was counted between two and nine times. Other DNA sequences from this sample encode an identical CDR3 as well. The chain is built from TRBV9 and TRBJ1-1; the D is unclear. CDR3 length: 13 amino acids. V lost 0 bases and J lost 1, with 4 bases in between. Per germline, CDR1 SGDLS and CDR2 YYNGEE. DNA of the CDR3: TGTGCCAGCAGCGTAGCCGGGAACACTGAAGCTTTCTTT. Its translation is CASSVAGNTEAFF. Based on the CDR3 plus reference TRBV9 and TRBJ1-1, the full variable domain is DSGVTQTPKHLITATGQRVTLRCSPRSGDLSVYWYQQSLDQGLQFLIQYYNGEERAKGNILERFSAQQFPDLHSELNLSSLELGDSALYFCASSVAGNTEAFFGQGTRLTVV.

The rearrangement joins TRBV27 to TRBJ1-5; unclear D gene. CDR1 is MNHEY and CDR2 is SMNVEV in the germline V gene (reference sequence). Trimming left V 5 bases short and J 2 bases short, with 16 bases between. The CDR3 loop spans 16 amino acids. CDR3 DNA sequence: TGTGCCAGCAGTCCCGAAGGATGGGGAGGCAATCAGCCCCAGCATTTT. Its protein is CASSPEGWGGNQPQHF.

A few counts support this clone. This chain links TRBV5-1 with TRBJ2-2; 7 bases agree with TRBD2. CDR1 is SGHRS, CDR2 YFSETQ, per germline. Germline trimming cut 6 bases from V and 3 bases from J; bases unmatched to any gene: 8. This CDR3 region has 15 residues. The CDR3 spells CASTDRAGYTGELFF. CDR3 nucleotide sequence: TGCGCCAGCACAGACCGAGCGGGATACACCGGGGAGCTGTTTTTT. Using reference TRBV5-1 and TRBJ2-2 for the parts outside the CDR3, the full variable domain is KAGVTQTPRYLIKTRGQQVTLSCSPISGHRSVSWYQQTPGQGLQFLFEYFSETQRNKGNFPGRFSGRQFSNSRSEMNVSTLELGDSALYLCASTDRAGYTGELFFGEGSRLTVL.

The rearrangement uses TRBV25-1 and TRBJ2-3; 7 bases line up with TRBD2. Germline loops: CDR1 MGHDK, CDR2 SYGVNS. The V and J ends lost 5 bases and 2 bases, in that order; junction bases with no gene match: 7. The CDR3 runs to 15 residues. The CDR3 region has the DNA TGTGCCAGCAGTTCGAGGGACTATTACACAGATACGCAGTATTTT. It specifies CASSSRDYYTDTQYF.

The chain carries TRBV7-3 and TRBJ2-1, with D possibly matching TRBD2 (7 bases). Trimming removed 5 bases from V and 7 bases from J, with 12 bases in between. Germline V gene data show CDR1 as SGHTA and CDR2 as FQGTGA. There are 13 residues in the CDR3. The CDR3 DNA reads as TGTGCCAGCAGCGGCGGGGGCTTGAATGAGCAGTTCTTC. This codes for CASSGGGLNEQFF. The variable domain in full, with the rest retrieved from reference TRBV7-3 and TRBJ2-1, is GAGVSQTPSNKVTEKGKYVELRCDPISGHTALYWYRQSLGQGPEFLIYFQGTGAADDSGLPNDRFFAVRPEGSVSTLKIQRTERGDSAVYLCASSGGGLNEQFFGPGTRLTVL.

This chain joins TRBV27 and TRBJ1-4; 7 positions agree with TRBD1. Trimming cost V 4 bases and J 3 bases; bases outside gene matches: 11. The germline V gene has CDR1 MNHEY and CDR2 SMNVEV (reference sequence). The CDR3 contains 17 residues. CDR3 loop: CASSSPGQPVSNEKLFF. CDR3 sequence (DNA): TGTGCCAGCAGTTCCCCGGGACAGCCGGTATCTAATGAAAAACTGTTTTTT.

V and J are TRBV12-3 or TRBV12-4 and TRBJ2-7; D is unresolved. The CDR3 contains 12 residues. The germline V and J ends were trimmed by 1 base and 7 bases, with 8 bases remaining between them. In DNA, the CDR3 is TGTGCCAGCAGTTTAGGGCCTTGGGAGCAGTACTTC. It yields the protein CASSLGPWEQYF.

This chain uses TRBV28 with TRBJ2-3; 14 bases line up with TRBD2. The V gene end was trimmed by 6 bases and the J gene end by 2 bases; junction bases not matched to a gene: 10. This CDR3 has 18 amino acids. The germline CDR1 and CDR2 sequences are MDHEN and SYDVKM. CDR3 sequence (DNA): TGTGCCAGCAGGTTCCTTGGGACTAGCGGGAGTGTCACAGATACGCAGTATTTT. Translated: CASRFLGTSGSVTDTQYF.

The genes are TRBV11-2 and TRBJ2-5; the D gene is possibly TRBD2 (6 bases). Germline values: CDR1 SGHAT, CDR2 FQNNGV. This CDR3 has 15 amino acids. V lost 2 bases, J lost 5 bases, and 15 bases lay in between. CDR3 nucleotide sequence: TGTGCCAGCAGCTTAACATCACGCGGGACCGAGACCCAGTACTTC. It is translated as CASSLTSRGTETQYF.

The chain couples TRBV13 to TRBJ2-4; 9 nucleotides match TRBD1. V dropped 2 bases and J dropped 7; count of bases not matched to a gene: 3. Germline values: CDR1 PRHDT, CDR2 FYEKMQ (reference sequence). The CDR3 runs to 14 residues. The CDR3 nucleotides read TGTGCCAGCAGCTTACCCGGGACAGGGAACATTCAGTACTTC. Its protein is CASSLPGTGNIQYF.

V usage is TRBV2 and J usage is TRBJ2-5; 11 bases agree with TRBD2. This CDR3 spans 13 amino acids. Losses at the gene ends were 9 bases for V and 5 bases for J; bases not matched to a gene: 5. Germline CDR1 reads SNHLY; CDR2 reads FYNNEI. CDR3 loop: CASSGGDEETQYF. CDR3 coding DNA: TGTGCCAGTAGCGGGGGGGACGAGGAGACCCAGTACTTC. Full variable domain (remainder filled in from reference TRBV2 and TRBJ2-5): EPEVTQTPSHQVTQMGQEVILRCVPISNHLYFYWYRQILGQKVEFLVSFYNNEISEKSEIFDDQFSVERPDGSNFTLKIRSTKLEDSAMYFCASSGGDEETQYFGPGTRLLVL.

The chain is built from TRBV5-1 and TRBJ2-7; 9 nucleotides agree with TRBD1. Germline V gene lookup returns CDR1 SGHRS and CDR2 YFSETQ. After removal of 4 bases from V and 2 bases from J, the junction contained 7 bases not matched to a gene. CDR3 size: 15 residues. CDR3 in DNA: TGCGCCAGCAGCCCCGGTGGGACAGGGACCTACGAGCAGTACTTC. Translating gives CASSPGGTGTYEQYF.